This T cell receptor beta chain appears in the sequencing data of a study of blood T cell repertoires in COVID-19. Across the study: Donors in the United States, Italy and Spain gave samples during acute or convalescent COVID-19.

Assay used: immunoSEQ multiplex PCR; TCRdb lists only in-frame clones, some missing. Among approximately 76,000 clones listed, about 80% were seen once. Germline V gives CDR1 SNHLY, CDR2 FYNNEI. The CDR3 runs 15 residues. The V gene lost 4 bases and the J gene lost 2 bases, with 13 bases spanning the gap. This chain joins TRBV2 and TRBJ2-3; D might be TRBD2 (5 bases). Sequencing was performed on peripheral blood. The clonotype originates from a woman in her sixties or seventies with acute or convalescent COVID-19. In nucleotides, the CDR3 is TGTGCCAGCAGTGCAGACGCGCTAGCCACAGATACGCAGTATTTT. Protein product: CASSADALATDTQYF.